This TCR beta chain was documented in a study of post-analysis software for immune sequencing data. Study at large: Relapsing-remitting, secondary progressive and progressive-relapsing courses of multiple sclerosis were included. Study observations and caveats: F-measure co-clustering was strong for batch-matched samples. Those with multiple sclerosis, the patient group, showed significantly lower normalized Chao1 diversity than controls. Controls showed lower frequencies than patients for four to six TRBV segments, and TRBV5-6, TRBV5-1 and TRBV20-1 were among these.

Note on this clonotype: Its antigen is unidentified.

The CDR3 runs to 12 residues. Germline V gives CDR1 MNHEY, CDR2 SVGEGT. V was shortened by 2 bases and J by 10 bases, with 9 bases between the two germline ends. Prepared TCR beta cDNA libraries contained unique molecular identifiers. The source material, about 0.9 to 11 million T cells, gave rise to roughly 0.5 million cDNA molecules. TCRdb re-called the PCR reads through MiXCR, storing one row per CDR3 protein. Seen here are roughly 730,000 distinct CDR3 sequences, roughly 27% observed once, and the top ten hold roughly 0.54%. The chain recombines TRBV6-2 or TRBV6-3 with TRBJ2-1; D may be TRBD1 (5 bases). The receptor was derived from a girl aged 10 to 17 with multiple sclerosis. The sample consisted of blood. This CDR3 reads CASSYQRTEQFF. CDR3 DNA: TGTGCCAGCAGTTACCAAAGGACAGAGCAGTTCTTC.